Detailed here is one TCR beta chain. Its specificity is not known. Documented time point: blood 4 weeks post-SBRT, at nephrectomy. The treatment denotes: 15 Gy SBRT to primary tumor, nephrectomy 4 weeks later. Nephrectomy followed 15 Gy stereotactic body radiation by 4 weeks. Serial blood draws occurred at baseline and 2 and 4 weeks post-SBRT. The patient's renal cell carcinoma had clear cell pathology. The sample belongs to a study of radiation and T cells in renal cell carcinoma. Broader study findings: Top tumor clonotypes rose in blood 2 weeks post-radiation, then contracted.

Here immunoSEQ multiplex PCR was the method, and the copy in TCRdb shows in-frame clones only, minus some. This table holds 80,000 or so clones, about 88% found once. The V gene's germline CDR1 is MNHNS and CDR2 SASEGT. The V gene lost 7 bases and the J gene lost 2 bases, with 15 bases spanning the gap. The CDR3 length is 15 residues. Sequencing was performed on blood, taken from a patient whose treatment included radiotherapy and nephrectomy. The TCR sequence derives from an older woman with renal cell carcinoma. The chain uses TRBV6-1 and TRBJ1-3, with TRBD1 as a possible D gene (5 bases). CDR3: CASIRQGDPGNTIYF. For the CDR3, the DNA is TGTGCCAGCATACGGCAGGGAGATCCTGGAAACACCATATATTTT.